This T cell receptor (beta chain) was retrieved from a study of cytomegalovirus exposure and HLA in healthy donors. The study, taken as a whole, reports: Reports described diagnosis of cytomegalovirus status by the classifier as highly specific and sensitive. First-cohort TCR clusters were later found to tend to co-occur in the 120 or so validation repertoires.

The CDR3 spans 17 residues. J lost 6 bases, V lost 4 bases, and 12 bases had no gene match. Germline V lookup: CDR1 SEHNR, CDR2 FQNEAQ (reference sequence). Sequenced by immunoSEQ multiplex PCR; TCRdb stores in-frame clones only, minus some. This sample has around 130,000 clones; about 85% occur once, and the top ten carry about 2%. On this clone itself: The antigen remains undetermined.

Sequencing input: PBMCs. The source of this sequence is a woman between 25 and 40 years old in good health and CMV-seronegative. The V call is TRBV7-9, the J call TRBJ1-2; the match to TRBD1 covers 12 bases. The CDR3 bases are TGTGCCAGCAGCTATTCCGGGACAGGGGGCCTGCGTAATGGCTACACCTTC. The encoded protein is CASSYSGTGGLRNGYTF.